This TCR beta chain was sequenced during a study of monozygotic twins with cystic fibrosis. Some clones are missing from TCRdb's copy, which holds only in-frame ones; the method was immunoSEQ multiplex PCR. The sample records 12,000 to 15,000 clones, about 98% being singletons. CDR3 length equals 16 residues. CDR1 and CDR2 from the germline V gene are SGDLS and YYNGEE. V trimming: 0 bases; J trimming: 4 bases; junction bases outside the gene matches: 7. The sequence was collected from a girl aged 2-15 years with cystic fibrosis. V gene TRBV9 combines with J gene TRBJ2-7, with 10 bases matching TRBD2. The source material was blood. The DNA for the CDR3 is TGTGCCAGCAGCGTAGGGCTAGCGGGAGTAGAGTACGAGCAGTACTTC. Translation: CASSVGLAGVEYEQYF.